The text below deals with one T cell receptor (beta chain). Its target is unknown. TCRdb independently ran MiXCR on the PCR reads; one entry per CDR3 protein. The sample has some 35,000 distinct CDR3 sequences; approximately 19% are singletons. This specimen belongs to a study of molecular identifiers for immune sequencing clone quantification. Study-level points and caveats: Sizes of highly expanded clones could be underestimated through identical TCRs sharing a barcode.

CDR3 length equals 16 residues. Trimming took 8 bases from V and 7 from J; bases not matched to a gene: 18. This clonotype originated in a human donor in good health. Some libraries in this study had Jurkat cell RNA spiked in. This sequence joins TRBV5-3 and TRBJ2-1, with 7 bases identical to TRBD2. TRBV5-3 is given ORF status, its function remaining uncertain. The sequencing input was naive CD8+ T cells from blood, with Jurkat cell RNA spiked in. The subset denotes: FACS-sorted CD8+CD4-CCR7+CD45RA+ naive T cells. The CDR3 loop is CASRSEGRDFSNEQFF. In DNA, the CDR3 is TGTGCCAGCAGATCCGAAGGGAGGGACTTTTCTAATGAGCAGTTCTTC.